The 27 T cell receptor beta chains presented below share a single source sample, sequenced in a study of cytomegalovirus exposure and HLA in healthy donors. The PCR had 60 Vbeta and 13 Jbeta primers. TCRdb's table, derived via immunoSEQ multiplex PCR, lists solely in-frame clones and lacks some. The sample includes about 120,000 clones, approximately 67% of them seen just once. The sequenced sample was PBMCs. Source of these receptors: a man younger than 35 in good health and CMV-seronegative.

The chain employs TRBV30 and TRBJ2-2; 8 bases match TRBD2. Trimming at V came to 4 bases and at J to 6 bases, leaving 7 bases not matched to a gene. This CDR3 has 14 amino acids. CDR1 and CDR2 (germline): GTSNPN, SVGIG (reference sequence). For the CDR3, the DNA is TGTGCCTGGATGACTAGCGCTACGGCCGGGGAGCTGTTTTTT. This translates into CAWMTSATAGELFF.

This chain joins TRBV9 and TRBJ2-7; TRBD2 aligns across 7 bases. With 0 bases clipped from V and 3 bases from J, the junction kept 9 bases outside the gene matches. This CDR3 contains 16 residues. Germline-derived CDR1 and CDR2 are SGDLS and YYNGEE. The CDR3 DNA is TGTGCCAGCAGCGTAGCTCCGGCTAGCGGAGTCTACGAGCAGTACTTC. Translating it yields CASSVAPASGVYEQYF.

J is TRBJ2-2 and V is TRBV10-3; perhaps TRBD2 as D (6 bases). The germline V gene has CDR1 ENHRY and CDR2 SYGVKD. V shed 3 bases and J shed 0 bases, with 11 bases lying between them. This CDR3 is built from 16 residues. The DNA for the CDR3 is TGTGCCATCAGTGATGATGGAGGGTCGAACACCGGGGAGCTGTTTTTT. Translated: CAISDDGGSNTGELFF.

This clone showed up just a few times. CDR3: CASSLSEGGEAFF. Here the CDR3 DNA reads TGTGCCAGCAGCTTGTCTGAGGGTGGTGAAGCTTTCTTT. V gene TRBV7-6 combines with J gene TRBJ1-1; D is unresolved. This CDR3 contains 13 residues. V was trimmed by 3 bases and J by 7 bases, leaving 12 bases between them. Germline CDR1 is SGHVS and CDR2 is FNYEAQ.

CDR3 coding DNA: TGTGCCAGCATCCGAGGGGGCCGGGCCGGGGAGCTGTTTTTT. This translates into CASIRGGRAGELFF. V and J are TRBV6-1 and TRBJ2-2; 7 bases align to TRBD1. Unmatched junction bases numbered 8, after V lost 7 bases and J lost 6 bases. The CDR3 length is 14 residues. Germline loops: CDR1 MNHNS, CDR2 SASEGT.

This clone occurred a few times. The CDR3 reads CASSTGGEAFF. CDR3 bases: TGTGCCAGCAGCACAGGGGGCGAAGCTTTCTTT. The chain links TRBV6-5 to TRBJ1-1; the match to TRBD1 covers 9 bases. This CDR3 is built from 11 residues. Germline CDR1 and CDR2: MNHEY and SVGAGI. V was pared by 6 bases and J by 8 bases, with 1 base of the junction left unmatched.

V is TRBV14 and J is TRBJ1-3; no clear D. The V gene's germline CDR1 is SGHDN and CDR2 FVKESK. Trimming removed 4 bases from V and 4 bases from J, with 17 bases in between. CDR3 length: 16 amino acids. The CDR3 DNA reads TGTGCCAGCAGCCGGACTCGGCTCCCGGGCGGAAACACCATATATTTT. Its translation: CASSRTRLPGGNTIYF.

The genes are TRBV28 and TRBJ1-5; 8 nucleotides line up with TRBD1. V lost 4 bases, J lost 7 bases, and 6 bases stayed unmatched. CDR1 is MDHEN and CDR2 is SYDVKM in the germline V gene. This CDR3 spans 14 amino acids. The CDR3 sequence is CASSYGQGGQPQHF. The DNA of the CDR3 is TGTGCCAGCAGTTACGGACAGGGTGGCCAGCCCCAGCATTTT.

The chain is built from TRBV29-1 and TRBJ2-1, with 8 bases identical to TRBD2. Germline assignment: CDR1 SQVTM and CDR2 ANQGSEA. CDR3 length: 19 amino acids. Trimming cost V 3 bases and J 4 bases; bases outside gene matches: 20. The CDR3: CSVETLGLVPPSKYNEQFF. The CDR3 region has the DNA TGCAGCGTTGAGACGTTGGGACTAGTTCCACCGTCCAAATACAATGAGCAGTTCTTC.

The sample holds a few counts of this clone. V usage is TRBV4-1 and J usage is TRBJ2-7; 11 positions match TRBD2. The V segment lost 2 bases and the J segment 5 bases; nucleotides outside the gene matches: 8. The CDR3 is made up of 16 amino acids. Germline V lookup: CDR1 MGHRA, CDR2 YSYEKL. CDR3 sequence: CASSQNPSGRSHEQYF. The DNA of the CDR3 is TGCGCCAGCAGCCAAAATCCTAGCGGGAGGTCCCACGAGCAGTACTTC.

This chain connects TRBV19 to TRBJ1-5; the match to TRBD1 covers 10 bases. Losses at the gene ends were 6 bases for V and 9 bases for J; bases not matched to a gene: 14. CDR3 length: 16 residues. From germline, CDR1 is LNHDA and CDR2 SQIVND (reference sequence). This CDR3 reads CASRFSTGGGLGPQHF. CDR3 coding DNA: TGTGCCAGTAGGTTCTCGACAGGGGGCGGCTTAGGGCCCCAGCATTTT.

The chain combines TRBV10-2 with TRBJ1-4, with 7 nucleotides matching TRBD1. Germline trimming cut 4 bases from V and 6 bases from J; bases unmatched to any gene: 5. CDR1 WSHSY and CDR2 SAAADI come from the germline V gene. The CDR3 loop spans 14 amino acids. CDR3 DNA sequence: TGCGCCAGCAGTGTCACAGGGGCAGATGAAAAACTGTTTTTT. Translation gives CASSVTGADEKLFF.

J is TRBJ2-5 and V is TRBV28, with 9 bases aligning to TRBD2. Losses at the gene ends were 2 bases for V and 4 bases for J; bases not matched to a gene: 5. Germline V lookup: CDR1 MDHEN, CDR2 SYDVKM. The CDR3 totals 15 residues. CDR3 protein: CASSLPRGGAETQYF. CDR3 sequence (DNA): TGTGCCAGCAGTTTACCTCGCGGGGGGGCAGAGACCCAGTACTTC.

As to this clone: Other DNA sequences in the same sample also yield this CDR3. The chain combines TRBV5-1 with TRBJ1-5, with TRBD1 as a possible D gene (6 bases). The CDR3 runs 14 residues. V was pared by 4 bases and J by 3 bases, with 11 bases between. In germline, CDR1 is SGHRS, CDR2 YFSETQ. CDR3: CASSPGQPNQPQHF. CDR3 coding DNA: TGCGCCAGCAGCCCCGGACAGCCCAATCAGCCCCAGCATTTT.

V is TRBV5-6 and J is TRBJ2-7, with D maybe TRBD1 (6 bases). The germline V gene has CDR1 SGHDT and CDR2 YYEEEE. Trimming removed 3 bases at V and 6 bases at J, with 13 bases between. The CDR3 contains 13 residues. The CDR3 DNA reads as TGTGCCAGCAGCTCACAGGGAAACAGCGAGCAGTACTTC. As protein: CASSSQGNSEQYF. The entire variable domain, with the rest obtained from reference TRBV5-6 and TRBJ2-7, is as follows: DAGVTQSPTHLIKTRGQQVTLRCSPKSGHDTVSWYQQALGQGPQFIFQYYEEEERQRGNFPDRFSGHQFPNYSSELNVNALLLGDSALYLCASSSQGNSEQYFGPGTRLTVT.

V gene TRBV7-9 combines with J gene TRBJ1-1, with D perhaps TRBD1 (6 bases). The CDR3 length is 14 residues. V was cut by 5 bases and J by 4 bases, with 14 bases left in between. Per germline, CDR1 SEHNR and CDR2 FQNEAQ (reference sequence). CDR3 DNA sequence: TGTGCCAGCAGCGCCCAGGGGAGTAGCACTGAAGCTTTCTTT. Translating gives CASSAQGSSTEAFF.

This clone occurred a few times. The CDR3 nucleotides are TGTGCCAGCAGGTTAGCGGGGAATAATGAGCAGTTCTTC. It codes for CASRLAGNNEQFF. The genes are TRBV2 and TRBJ2-1; 8 nucleotides match TRBD2. The V gene's germline CDR1 is SNHLY and CDR2 FYNNEI. The CDR3 is 13 amino acids. Trimming at V came to 6 bases and at J to 7 bases, leaving 5 bases not matched to a gene.

This clone was counted a few times. The rearrangement uses TRBV7-2 and TRBJ2-1; D gene unclear. Between the trimmed V and J ends, which lost 1 base and 8 bases, there was a span of 6 bases. CDR1 SGHTA and CDR2 FQGNSA come from the germline V gene. The CDR3 length is 12 residues. Here the CDR3 DNA reads TGTGCCAGCAGCTTAGTTCTCTATGAGCAGTTCTTC. It is translated as CASSLVLYEQFF.

This clone has just one count. V gene TRBV5-1 combines with J gene TRBJ2-7; the match to TRBD1 covers 7 bases. The ends lost 2 bases at V and 4 bases at J; junction bases unmatched: 9. Germline V gene sequence: CDR1 SGHRS, CDR2 YFSETQ. The CDR3 contains 15 residues. CDR3 sequence reads: CASSFRDSLSYEQYF. The CDR3 bases are TGCGCCAGCAGCTTCCGGGACAGCCTATCGTACGAGCAGTACTTC.

This clone came up a few times. The chain combines TRBV5-1 with TRBJ2-3; 10 bases are a match to TRBD1. The trim removed 0 bases at V and 5 bases at J, leaving 3 bases unmatched. This CDR3 region has 15 residues. Germline assignment: CDR1 SGHRS and CDR2 YFSETQ. CDR3 sequence (DNA): TGCGCCAGCAGCTTGGGGGGACAGGGGAAAGATACGCAGTATTTT. Its translation is CASSLGGQGKDTQYF. Combining the CDR3 with reference TRBV5-1 and TRBJ2-3 gives the whole variable domain KAGVTQTPRYLIKTRGQQVTLSCSPISGHRSVSWYQQTPGQGLQFLFEYFSETQRNKGNFPGRFSGRQFSNSRSEMNVSTLELGDSALYLCASSLGGQGKDTQYFGPGTRLTVL.

Here the CDR3 DNA reads TGTGCCAGTAGTATGGAAGCCCGGGTGTGGAATGAGCAGTTCTTC. Encoded protein: CASSMEARVWNEQFF. The chain carries TRBV19 and TRBJ2-1; D unclear. Trimming took 3 bases from V and 7 from J, leaving 16 bases between them. Germline values: CDR1 LNHDA, CDR2 SQIVND (reference sequence). The CDR3 covers 15 residues.

This clone was recorded only once. The chain carries TRBV19 and TRBJ1-1; D not resolved. V lost 6 bases to trimming and J lost 4 bases, with 21 bases between them. This CDR3 comprises 16 residues. Germline values: CDR1 LNHDA, CDR2 SQIVND (reference sequence). CDR3 in DNA: TGTGCCAGTAGCATATCGACGGCCGAATGGAGCACTGAAGCTTTCTTT. Amino acids: CASSISTAEWSTEAFF.

The chain employs TRBV28 and TRBJ1-2, with a tentative D call TRBD1 (5 bases). V shed 1 base and J shed 4 bases, with 13 bases lying between them. Looked up from germline, CDR1 is MDHEN and CDR2 is SYDVKM. The CDR3 length is 15 residues. CDR3 loop: CASSLSPGRTYGYTF. The CDR3 DNA reads as TGTGCCAGCAGTTTATCGCCAGGGCGAACCTATGGCTACACCTTC.

The chain joins TRBV28 to TRBJ1-1, with D tentatively TRBD1 (6 bases). Trimming took off 10 bases at V and 0 bases at J, with 15 bases between the two ends. This CDR3 is built from 14 residues. The germline gives CDR1 MDHEN, CDR2 SYDVKM. CDR3 nucleotides: TGTGCCACCCGATCGGACAGTTTGAACACTGAAGCTTTCTTT. This gives the protein CATRSDSLNTEAFF.

The chain couples TRBV29-1 to TRBJ2-1, with 11 bases that match TRBD2. The CDR3 runs to 12 residues. Germline CDR1 and CDR2: SQVTM and ANQGSEA. The trim removed 4 bases at V and 9 bases at J, leaving 2 bases unmatched. CDR3 sequence reads: CSVASGRLEQFF. The CDR3 coding sequence is TGCAGCGTTGCTAGCGGGAGGCTTGAGCAGTTCTTC.

In this sample, this clone turned up once. This chain connects TRBV7-8 to TRBJ1-4; D is perhaps TRBD1 (6 bases). The ends were cut back, 6 bases at V and 7 bases at J, with 15 bases in the middle. The CDR3 is made up of 14 amino acids. Germline CDR1 reads SGHVS; CDR2 reads FQNEAQ. CDR3 region: CASRRRGGGEKLFF. Here the CDR3 DNA reads TGTGCCAGCAGGAGGCGGGGGGGCGGTGAAAAACTGTTTTTT.

In its sample, this clone was seen a few times. The chain uses TRBV19 and TRBJ1-2; 8 positions match TRBD1. Germline V gives CDR1 LNHDA, CDR2 SQIVND (reference sequence). The CDR3 has 15 amino acids. With 4 bases clipped from V and 5 bases from J, the junction kept 9 bases outside the gene matches. The CDR3 loop reads CASSTNRGAAYGYTF. CDR3 coding DNA: TGTGCCAGTAGTACAAACAGGGGGGCAGCTTATGGCTACACCTTC.